The rows below give T cell receptor beta chains drawn from one sample of a study of cytomegalovirus exposure and HLA in healthy donors. Profiled with immunoSEQ multiplex PCR; TCRdb holds only in-frame clones, not every one. The table shows over 75,000 clones, with 70% to 80% occurring only once. Sequences were obtained from PBMCs. The receptors stem from a man in his 60s in good health and CMV-seropositive. Each CDR3 is given with its conserved first and last residue. Fields, in order: V gene, D gene, clone size, J gene, CDR3 DNA, CDR3 protein. A D gene is named only where the DNA matches it firmly. Size values are once, few and many counts, or a class for expanded clones, and some rows have none.

>TRBV19|TRBD1|-|TRBJ2-7
TGTGCCAGTAGTAGGCGGGACAGGGGTTCCTACGAGCAGTACTTC
CASSRRDRGSYEQYF
>TRBV7-9|-|few|TRBJ2-5
TGTGCCAGCAGCTCACAGGGATCCGGGGCCCAGTACTTC
CASSSQGSGAQYF
>TRBV18|TRBD2|-|TRBJ2-3
TGTGCCAGCTCACCCCCGGGACTAGCGGGGGGCACAGATACGCAGTATTTT
CASSPPGLAGGTDTQYF
>TRBV27|-|-|TRBJ2-3
TGTGCCAGCAGTTACAAACGCACAGATACGCAGTATTTT
CASSYKRTDTQYF
>TRBV19|TRBD1|-|TRBJ1-5
TGTGCCAGTAGTGTACAGACAGGGGGCGCGGGGCCCCAGCATTTT
CASSVQTGGAGPQHF
>TRBV7-6|TRBD1|-|TRBJ1-2
TGTGCCAGCAGCTTAGCTCCGGGGACAGTCAACTATGGCTACACCTTC
CASSLAPGTVNYGYTF
>TRBV11-3|TRBD1|-|TRBJ2-6
TGTGCCAGCAGTAGACAGGGACGCTCTGGGGCCAACGTCCTGACTTTC
CASSRQGRSGANVLTF
>TRBV27|-|few|TRBJ2-1
TGTGCCACTACCCGTTTCAATGAGCAGTTCTTC
CATTRFNEQFF
>TRBV5-1|-|-|TRBJ2-3
TGCGCCAGCAGCCCTTCTAGCGGACAGGGAGATACGCAGTATTTT
CASSPSSGQGDTQYF
>TRBV6-1|TRBD1|-|TRBJ1-2
TGTGCCAGCAGGCCCGGACAGGGGGGTTATGGCTACACCTTC
CASRPGQGGYGYTF
>TRBV30|-|-|TRBJ1-1
TGTGCCTGGAGTAGGACCGGGATCCACACTGAAGCTTTCTTT
CAWSRTGIHTEAFF
>TRBV7-7|TRBD2|-|TRBJ2-1
TGTGCTAGCAGCTCGGGGGGTGAGCAGTTCTTC
CASSSGGEQFF
>TRBV5-1|-|-|TRBJ2-3
TGCGCCAGCAGCTTGGCCGTAAAGGTTGGAGGCACAGATACGCAGTATTTT
CASSLAVKVGGTDTQYF
>TRBV6-5|TRBD1|-|TRBJ1-2
TGTGCCAGCAGTCAAGGGGGCGGCCATGGCTACACCTTC
CASSQGGGHGYTF
>TRBV4-3|TRBD2|-|TRBJ2-7
TGCGCCAGCAGCCAAGAGGTGGTAGCGGGGGTTTCCTACGAGCAGTACTTC
CASSQEVVAGVSYEQYF
>TRBV11-1|-|-|TRBJ2-2
TGTGCCAGCAGCTTAGCGCTGGTTGGAGCGACCGGGGAGCTGTTTTTT
CASSLALVGATGELFF
>TRBV29-1|TRBD2|-|TRBJ2-3
TGCAGCGTTGGGGCGGGGGACCTCACAGATACGCAGTATTTT
CSVGAGDLTDTQYF
>TRBV5-4|-|-|TRBJ2-2
TGTGCCAGCAGCTTAGGGGTCGGGACCGGGGAGCTGTTTTTT
CASSLGVGTGELFF
>TRBV28|-|-|TRBJ2-7
TGTGCCAGCCTCGGACAGTTCAACTACGAGCAGTACTTC
CASLGQFNYEQYF
>TRBV5-5|-|-|TRBJ2-7
TGTGCCAGCAGCCACACAAGCTACGAGCAGTACTTC
CASSHTSYEQYF
>TRBV15|TRBD1|-|TRBJ1-2
TGTGCCACCAGCAAAGGACAGGGGGTGAACTATGGCTACACCTTC
CATSKGQGVNYGYTF
>TRBV5-1|TRBD2|-|TRBJ2-5
TGCGGCGGCGGGAGCCGGGAGACCCAGTACTTC
CGGGSRETQYF
>TRBV4-1|-|-|TRBJ1-2
TGCGCCAGCGCAGGGGAGGGGACCCACTATGGCTACACCTTC
CASAGEGTHYGYTF
>TRBV14|-|-|TRBJ1-6
TGTGCCAGCAGCCAAGATTGGGGAGGGGGGGTCGGTTCACCCCTCCACTTT
CASSQDWGGGVGSPLHF
>TRBV5-1|TRBD1|-|TRBJ1-4
TGCGCCAGCAGCGACGACAGGGGAAATGAAAAACTGTTTTTT
CASSDDRGNEKLFF
>TRBV21-1|-|-|TRBJ2-5
TGTGCCAGCCCAGAGGAGGGTGAGGTTGGGAGATTCCAAGAGACCCAGTACTTC
CASPEEGEVGRFQETQYF
>TRBV6-5|TRBD1|-|TRBJ1-4
TGTGCCAGCACCCACCATGGGGACAGAGGTGAAAAACTGTTTTTT
CASTHHGDRGEKLFF
>TRBV5-1|-|-|TRBJ2-7
TGCGCCAGCAGCATAACAGATGGTTACGAGCAGTACTTC
CASSITDGYEQYF
>TRBV27|TRBD2|-|TRBJ2-7
TGTGCCAGCAGTTTATCTAGCGGGGGGCGCCACTACGAGCAGTACTTC
CASSLSSGGRHYEQYF
>TRBV5-1|-|once|TRBJ2-3
TGCGCCAGCGCCTTCATGACAGGTGGCACAGATACGCAGTATTTT
CASAFMTGGTDTQYF
>TRBV7-8|-|-|TRBJ2-7
TGTGCCAGCGAGCTGAGCCAAGGGGTCGAGCAGTACTTC
CASELSQGVEQYF